The rows below give T cell receptor beta chains drawn from one sample of a study of cytomegalovirus exposure and HLA in healthy donors. Sequencing used immunoSEQ multiplex PCR; TCRdb keeps in-frame clones, though not all of them. The sample contains tens of thousands of clones, around four fifths of which appear only once. Material for sequencing was PBMCs. These receptors were taken from a man aged 50 or older in good health and CMV-seronegative. The CDR3 runs from the conserved cysteine through the conserved F or W. A D gene is named only where the DNA matches it firmly. Only some rows state a clone size, as once, few, many or a class for expanded clones.

-	-	TRBV6-6	14	TRBJ1-5	TGTGCCAGCAGTTATAGTCACAGTAATCAGCCCCAGCATTTT	CASSYSHSNQPQHF
few	-	TRBV30	13	TRBJ1-3	TGTGCCTGGAGCGGAGTCTCTGGAAACACCATATATTTT	CAWSGVSGNTIYF
once	TRBD2	TRBV2	15	TRBJ2-5	TGTGCCAGCAGCCAAGCGATGGGGGGGAGAGAGACCCAGTACTTC	CASSQAMGGRETQYF
-	-	TRBV18	14	TRBJ2-3	TGTGCCAGCTCACCCGCTGCTAGGGGAGATACGCAGTATTTT	CASSPAARGDTQYF
-	-	TRBV11-2	13	TRBJ2-4	TGTGCCAGCAGCTCAACACAGGGCAACATTCAGTACTTC	CASSSTQGNIQYF
-	-	TRBV20-1	10	TRBJ1-2	TGCAGTGCTGAACACATTGGCTACACCTTC	CSAEHIGYTF
once	TRBD2	TRBV11-2	18	TRBJ2-3	TGTGCCAGCAGCTTTGTTAGTGGTCGGGGGGGGAAGACAGATACGCAGTATTTT	CASSFVSGRGGKTDTQYF
-	-	TRBV28	15	TRBJ1-2	TGTGCCAGCCAGCCTCCGGGGTCGTCTAACTATGGCTACACCTTC	CASQPPGSSNYGYTF
-	TRBD1	TRBV14	17	TRBJ1-1	TGTGCCAGCAGCTCGACAGGGGGATATGGTTACCTCACTGAAGCTTTCTTT	CASSSTGGYGYLTEAFF
-	TRBD1	TRBV10-1	15	TRBJ2-2	TGCGCCAGCAGTCGAGAGACAGGGCTCCCCGGGGAGCTGTTTTTT	CASSRETGLPGELFF
-	-	TRBV7-3	13	TRBJ2-5	TGTGCCAGCGCCCCCAGGGGTTCAGAGACCCAGTACTTC	CASAPRGSETQYF
-	-	TRBV19	11	TRBJ2-7	TGTGCCAGTACCAGGGGATACGAGCAGTACTTC	CASTRGYEQYF
few	-	TRBV5-6	16	TRBJ1-1	TGTGCCAGCAGCTGGGGAGAGCTGGGAAGGGACACTGAAGCTTTCTTT	CASSWGELGRDTEAFF
-	-	TRBV18	15	TRBJ1-6	TGTGCCAGCTCACACTCCAGGGATGTCAATTCACCCCTCCACTTT	CASSHSRDVNSPLHF
-	TRBD1	TRBV7-9	14	TRBJ1-2	TGTGCCAGCAGCTTGGGACAGGGAGATCGACGCTACACCTTC	CASSLGQGDRRYTF
-	-	TRBV5-1	18	TRBJ2-6	TGCGCCAGCAGCTTCGTCGAATTCCGGGTCTCTGGGGCCAACGTCCTGACTTTC	CASSFVEFRVSGANVLTF
-	-	TRBV29-1	12	TRBJ1-1	TGCAGCGCCGCCGGGTTGAACACTGAAGCTTTCTTT	CSAAGLNTEAFF
-	TRBD2	TRBV6-1	15	TRBJ2-3	TGTGCCAGCAGTGAAATAGCGGGGGGCACAGATACGCAGTATTTT	CASSEIAGGTDTQYF
-	-	TRBV7-2	16	TRBJ1-1	TGTGCCAGCAGCCCTGCCGTAGGGGCACCGAACACTGAAGCTTTCTTT	CASSPAVGAPNTEAFF
-	-	TRBV5-1	15	TRBJ2-2	TGCGCCAGCAGCTTGAGGCAGGCCGAAACCGGGGAGCTGTTTTTT	CASSLRQAETGELFF
-	TRBD1	TRBV18	15	TRBJ1-1	TGTGCCAGCTCACCACGGACAGGGGTGAACACTGAAGCTTTCTTT	CASSPRTGVNTEAFF
-	-	TRBV5-4	15	TRBJ2-7	TGTGCCAGCAGCTTGGAACAGGGAAGCTCCTACGAGCAGTACTTC	CASSLEQGSSYEQYF
-	-	TRBV7-2	16	TRBJ1-5	TGTGCCAGCAGCTTAGGATTGGGAGTCTCGGGTCAGCCCCAGCATTTT	CASSLGLGVSGQPQHF
-	TRBD1	TRBV28	15	TRBJ1-2	TGTGCCAGCAGCCGATCAGGACAGGGGCTATGGGGCTACACCTTC	CASSRSGQGLWGYTF
-	TRBD2	TRBV11-2	17	TRBJ2-3	TGTGCCAGCAGCGGCCGCCCTAGCGGGGGGGGCACAGATACGCAGTATTTT	CASSGRPSGGGTDTQYF
-	TRBD2	TRBV7-8	16	TRBJ2-1	TGTGCCAGCAGCTTAGCGGCAGGACTAGCCAACAATGAGCAGTTCTTC	CASSLAAGLANNEQFF
few	TRBD1	TRBV29-1	12	TRBJ2-7	TGCAGCGTTGAAGGGGGACAGTACGAGCAGTACTTC	CSVEGGQYEQYF
-	TRBD2	TRBV11-2	15	TRBJ2-3	TGTGCCAGCAGCTTAGGAGCGGGATACACAGATACGCAGTATTTT	CASSLGAGYTDTQYF
-	TRBD2	TRBV7-2	16	TRBJ2-7	TGTGCCAGCAGCCCAGGTAGCGGGGGTTTCCCCTACGAGCAGTACTTC	CASSPGSGGFPYEQYF
-	-	TRBV2	16	TRBJ1-5	TGTGCCAGCAGTGATCAACGCACAGGGACCAATCAGCCCCAGCATTTT	CASSDQRTGTNQPQHF